The rows below give T cell receptor beta chains drawn from one sample of a study of vaccination effects on CD4 cells after COVID-19. Their antigens are not known. Sequenced by immunoSEQ multiplex PCR; TCRdb stores in-frame clones only, minus some. This sample yields approximately 45,000 clones, of which roughly 72% are seen a single time; around 8.9% belongs to the top ten. This specimen consisted of CD4+ T cells from PBMCs cultured without peptide, obtained before COVID-19 vaccination. The receptors originated from a human donor who had a prior SARS-CoV-2 infection. CDR3s include the opening cysteine and the closing phenylalanine or tryptophan. D genes are given only for firm matches. Expanded clones get a size class; other rows say once, few or many, or leave the size out.

CDR3nt	CDR3aa	v_gene	j_gene	abundance	d_gene
TGTGCCAGCAGCTTCTGGGGAAGCTCTGGGGCCAACGTCCTGACTTTC	CASSFWGSSGANVLTF	TRBV11-3	TRBJ2-6	-	-
TGTGCCAGCAGTCGCGGACTAGCGGGGGACGAGCAGTACTTC	CASSRGLAGDEQYF	TRBV3-1/TRBV3-2	TRBJ2-7	-	TRBD2
TGTGCCACCAGCAGAGATGGGGGTCCCTACGAGCAGTACTTC	CATSRDGGPYEQYF	TRBV15	TRBJ2-7	-	-
TGTGCCATCAGTGAGTCTAGGTTGCTTACTAGCACAGATACGCAGTATTTT	CAISESRLLTSTDTQYF	TRBV10-3	TRBJ2-3	-	-
TGTGCCAGCAGTTATTTTAGCGGGGACACAGATACGCAGTATTTT	CASSYFSGDTDTQYF	TRBV6-2/TRBV6-3	TRBJ2-3	-	TRBD2
TGTGCCAGCAGACGACTAGCGGGACCCTATGAGCAGTTCTTC	CASRRLAGPYEQFF	TRBV2	TRBJ2-1	-	TRBD2
TGTGCCAGTAGTCCCATAACCGGGACTAGCGGGAGTGTCTCCTACAATGAGCAGTTCTTC	CASSPITGTSGSVSYNEQFF	TRBV19	TRBJ2-1	once	TRBD2
TGTGCCAGCAGCCCCCACACAGATACGCAGTATTTT	CASSPHTDTQYF	TRBV2	TRBJ2-3	few	-
TGTGCCAGCAGCCCTTATTGGGGGACTATAAACACCGGGGAGCTGTTTTTT	CASSPYWGTINTGELFF	TRBV11-3	TRBJ2-2	-	TRBD2
TGTGCCAGCAGCCCCCTGCGGGGGGCTGGAAACACCATATATTTT	CASSPLRGAGNTIYF	TRBV7-2	TRBJ1-3	-	-
TGTGCCAGCAGCTTAATGCCCCTCGACAGTACCGGGGAGCTGTTTTTT	CASSLMPLDSTGELFF	TRBV7-3	TRBJ2-2	-	-
TGTGCCAGCAGTAACAGGGTCCGTCAGCCCCAGCATTTT	CASSNRVRQPQHF	TRBV12-3/TRBV12-4	TRBJ1-5	-	-
TGTGCAAGCGTCAAGGGAACAGGGGGCACTGAAGCTTTCTTT	CASVKGTGGTEAFF	TRBV7-6	TRBJ1-1	-	TRBD1
TGTGCCAGCACCCCCGCTCCGGCAGGGGACACTGAAGCTTTCTTT	CASTPAPAGDTEAFF	TRBV9	TRBJ1-1	-	-
TGTGCCAGCAGCCCGGGACTGCGGGTGAGGGAGCAGTACTTC	CASSPGLRVREQYF	TRBV27	TRBJ2-7	-	-
TGTGCCTGGAGTGTAGGCGGGGTCACAGATACGCAGTATTTT	CAWSVGGVTDTQYF	TRBV30	TRBJ2-3	-	-
TGTGCCAGCAGCTGGAGCGGGGGCAAAGCCTACGAGCAGTACTTC	CASSWSGGKAYEQYF	TRBV7-2	TRBJ2-7	once	TRBD2
TGTGCCAGCAGCCTAGGAGGGAGGGGTGGAGAGACCCAGTACTTC	CASSLGGRGGETQYF	TRBV6-5	TRBJ2-5	-	TRBD2
TGCGCCAGCAGCCGATTACTAGCGGGAGAGCATGGTGAGCAGTTCTTC	CASSRLLAGEHGEQFF	TRBV4-3	TRBJ2-1	-	TRBD2
TGCGCCAGCAGCTTTAATCATTATAGGGACAGCTCCTACGAGCAGTACTTC	CASSFNHYRDSSYEQYF	TRBV5-1	TRBJ2-7	-	TRBD1
TGTGCCAGCAGTCCCAGGACGGCAGATACGCAGTATTTT	CASSPRTADTQYF	TRBV27	TRBJ2-3	-	-
TGTGCCAGCAGTCAGGGCGGAGAGACCCAGTACTTC	CASSQGGETQYF	TRBV12-3/TRBV12-4	TRBJ2-5	-	-
TGTGCCAGCAGCCGGGGCTTCGGGGATGAAAAACTGTTTTTT	CASSRGFGDEKLFF	TRBV5-6	TRBJ1-4	-	-
TGTGCCACCAGTCTGAACCCATGGAACACCGGGGAGCTGTTTTTT	CATSLNPWNTGELFF	TRBV15	TRBJ2-2	-	-
TGTGCCAGCTCACCACGGACGGACACCTACGAGCAGTACTTC	CASSPRTDTYEQYF	TRBV18	TRBJ2-7	-	-
TGTGCCAGCAGCCGGGGCTCTTGGGGGGCCCTCCACTTT	CASSRGSWGALHF	TRBV7-2	TRBJ1-6	-	-
TGTGCCTGGAGTGGTCCGTTCTATGGCTACACCTTC	CAWSGPFYGYTF	TRBV30	TRBJ1-2	few	-
TGTGCCAGCAGTTACTGGGGCGAGTATGGCTACACCTTC	CASSYWGEYGYTF	TRBV6-5	TRBJ1-2	-	-
TGTGCCAGCAGCTTAGTGCCCGGACAGGTTCAGTACTTC	CASSLVPGQVQYF	TRBV7-9	TRBJ2-4	-	TRBD1
TGTGCCAGCTCACCAGGGCGTGAAAAACTGTTTTTT	CASSPGREKLFF	TRBV18	TRBJ1-4	few	-
TGTGCCACCAGAGCGGGCCTGGACGGGGAGCTGTTTTTT	CATRAGLDGELFF	TRBV15	TRBJ2-2	-	-
TGTGCCACCAGCGGGGCAGGCTATGGCTACACCTTC	CATSGAGYGYTF	TRBV15	TRBJ1-2	-	-
TGTGCCAGCAGCCTACAGCCCAATGAGCAGTTCTTC	CASSLQPNEQFF	TRBV5-4	TRBJ2-1	-	-
TGTGCCAGCAGCTTAGCGGGGGCCAGAGGGGGCTACACCTTC	CASSLAGARGGYTF	TRBV7-9	TRBJ1-2	once	-
TGTGCCAGCAGCCGATCGGTCCCGGAGACCCAGTACTTC	CASSRSVPETQYF	TRBV7-2	TRBJ2-5	-	-
TGTGCCAGCAGCCAACTAGCCCCCTTGGGTGAAGCTTTCTTT	CASSQLAPLGEAFF	TRBV3-1/TRBV3-2	TRBJ1-1	-	-
TGTGCCAGCAGCGGGGGACAGGGACTTACTGGTGAGCAGTTCTTC	CASSGGQGLTGEQFF	TRBV5-4	TRBJ2-1	-	TRBD1
TGTGCCAGCAGTTACCAGGGGCCCGCAGATACGCAGTATTTT	CASSYQGPADTQYF	TRBV6-2/TRBV6-3	TRBJ2-3	-	-
TGTGCCAGCAGGGCGACAGTAAACTATGGCTACACCTTC	CASRATVNYGYTF	TRBV6-5	TRBJ1-2	-	-
TGTGCCAGTAGTCCGACTGCAACTAATGAAAAACTGTTTTTT	CASSPTATNEKLFF	TRBV19	TRBJ1-4	few	-
TGTGCCAGCAGCTCGCCGACAGGAACTAGCACAGATACGCAGTATTTT	CASSSPTGTSTDTQYF	TRBV7-9	TRBJ2-3	-	-